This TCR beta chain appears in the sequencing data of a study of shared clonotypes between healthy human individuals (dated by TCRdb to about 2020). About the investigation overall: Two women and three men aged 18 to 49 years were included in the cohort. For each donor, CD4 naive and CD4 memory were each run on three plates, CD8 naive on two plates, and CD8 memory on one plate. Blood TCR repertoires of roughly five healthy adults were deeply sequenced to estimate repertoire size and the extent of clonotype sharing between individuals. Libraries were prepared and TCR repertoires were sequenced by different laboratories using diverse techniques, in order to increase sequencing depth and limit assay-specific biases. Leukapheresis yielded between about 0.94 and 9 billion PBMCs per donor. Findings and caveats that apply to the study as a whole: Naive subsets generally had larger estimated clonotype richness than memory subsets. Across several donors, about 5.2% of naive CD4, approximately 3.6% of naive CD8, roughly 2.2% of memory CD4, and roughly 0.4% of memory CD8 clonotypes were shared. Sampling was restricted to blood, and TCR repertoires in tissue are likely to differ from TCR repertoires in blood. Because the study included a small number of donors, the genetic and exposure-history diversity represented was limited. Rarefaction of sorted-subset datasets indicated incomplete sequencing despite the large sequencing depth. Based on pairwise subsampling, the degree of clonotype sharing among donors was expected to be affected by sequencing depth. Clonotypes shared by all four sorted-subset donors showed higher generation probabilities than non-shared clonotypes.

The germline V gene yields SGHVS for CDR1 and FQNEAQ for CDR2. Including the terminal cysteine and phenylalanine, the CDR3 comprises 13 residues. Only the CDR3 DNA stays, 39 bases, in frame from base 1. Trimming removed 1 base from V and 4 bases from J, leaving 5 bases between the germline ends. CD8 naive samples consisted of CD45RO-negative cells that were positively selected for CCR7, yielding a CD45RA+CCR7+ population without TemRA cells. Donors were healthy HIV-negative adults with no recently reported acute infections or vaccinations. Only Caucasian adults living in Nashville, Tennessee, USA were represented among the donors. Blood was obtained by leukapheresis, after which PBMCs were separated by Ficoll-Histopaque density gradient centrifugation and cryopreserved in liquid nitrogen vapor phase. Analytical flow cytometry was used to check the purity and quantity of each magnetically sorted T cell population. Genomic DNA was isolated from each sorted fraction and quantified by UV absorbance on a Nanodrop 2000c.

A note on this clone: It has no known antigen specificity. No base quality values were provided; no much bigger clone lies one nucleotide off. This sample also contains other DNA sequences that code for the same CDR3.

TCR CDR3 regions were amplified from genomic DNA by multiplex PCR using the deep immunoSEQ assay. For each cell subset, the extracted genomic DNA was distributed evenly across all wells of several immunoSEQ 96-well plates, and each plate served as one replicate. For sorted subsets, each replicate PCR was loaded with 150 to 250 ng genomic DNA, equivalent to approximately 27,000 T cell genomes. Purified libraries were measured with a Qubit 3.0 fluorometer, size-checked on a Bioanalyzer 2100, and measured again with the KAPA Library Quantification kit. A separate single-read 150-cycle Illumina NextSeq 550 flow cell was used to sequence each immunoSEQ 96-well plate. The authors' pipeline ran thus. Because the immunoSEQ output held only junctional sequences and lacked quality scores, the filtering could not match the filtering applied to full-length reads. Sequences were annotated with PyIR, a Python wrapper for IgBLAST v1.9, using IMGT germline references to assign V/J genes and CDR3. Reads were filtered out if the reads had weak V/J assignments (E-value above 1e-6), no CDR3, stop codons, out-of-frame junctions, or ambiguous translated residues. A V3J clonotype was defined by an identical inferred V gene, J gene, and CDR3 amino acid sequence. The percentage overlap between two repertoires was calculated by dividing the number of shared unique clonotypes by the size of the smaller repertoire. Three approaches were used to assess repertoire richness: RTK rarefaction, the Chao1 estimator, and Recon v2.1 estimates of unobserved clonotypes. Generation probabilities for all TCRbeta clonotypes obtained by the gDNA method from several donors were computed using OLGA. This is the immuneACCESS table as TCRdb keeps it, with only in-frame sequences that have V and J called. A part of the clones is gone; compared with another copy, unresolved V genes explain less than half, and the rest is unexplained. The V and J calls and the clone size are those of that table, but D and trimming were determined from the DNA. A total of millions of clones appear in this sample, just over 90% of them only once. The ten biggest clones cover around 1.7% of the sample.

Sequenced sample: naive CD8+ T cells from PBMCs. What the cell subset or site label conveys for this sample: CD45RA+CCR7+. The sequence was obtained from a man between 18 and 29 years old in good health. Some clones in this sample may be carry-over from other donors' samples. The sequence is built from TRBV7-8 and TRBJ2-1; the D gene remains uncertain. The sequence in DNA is TGTGCCAGCAGCTTAGACGGGTACAATGAGCAGTTCTTC. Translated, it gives CASSLDGYNEQFF.